One sample yielded the 26 T cell receptor beta chains listed below, sequenced in a study of T cell repertoires in cytomegalovirus infection. These receptors have no identified antigens. TCRdb processed the reads anew with MiXCR; each CDR3 protein has one entry. The sample shows approximately 280,000 distinct CDR3 sequences, 22% of them seen only once. The sequencing used cultured PBMCs, collected from culture after CMV antigen stimulation. The receptors shown here come from a human donor in good health (CMV status not recorded). Some clones in this sample may be carry-over from other donors' samples.

This clonotype was counted only a few times. This chain uses TRBV12-3 or TRBV12-4 with TRBJ1-2, with D hard to call. V lost 5 bases and J 4 bases, leaving 11 bases between the germline ends. The CDR3 runs to 13 residues. The CDR3 DNA sequence: TGTGCCAGCAGTCTTCTCCCACTCTATGGCTACACCTTC. It codes for CASSLLPLYGYTF.

The chain recombines TRBV5-5 with TRBJ1-2; D gene ambiguous. In germline, CDR1 is SGHKS, CDR2 YYEKEE (reference sequence). Trimming removed 2 bases from V and 2 bases from J, with 10 bases in between. This CDR3 region has 14 residues. Here the CDR3 reads CASSLYISNYGYTF. For the CDR3, the DNA is TGTGCCAGCAGCTTATATATATCCAACTATGGCTACACCTTC.

This clonotype came up a few times. This rearrangement joins TRBV7-2 to TRBJ1-5; no reliable D call. Germline V gene sequence: CDR1 SGHTA, CDR2 FQGNSA. CDR3 length: 15 amino acids. V was trimmed by 5 bases and J by 5 bases, leaving 16 bases between them. The CDR3 loop is CASSANSLTYQPQHF. In DNA, the CDR3 is TGTGCCAGCAGCGCCAATTCCCTTACCTATCAGCCCCAGCATTTT.

The chain carries TRBV6-5 and TRBJ1-4; D perhaps matches TRBD1 (5 bases). This CDR3 is built from 15 residues. Trimming removed 7 bases from V and 3 bases from J, with 15 bases in between. In germline, CDR1 is MNHEY, CDR2 SVGAGI. DNA of the CDR3: TGTGCCAGCAAACAGCAGGGTCCGGCTAATGAAAAACTGTTTTTT. Translated, it gives CASKQQGPANEKLFF.

Many counts were recorded for this clonotype. The chain couples TRBV7-2 to TRBJ2-2; the D is unclear. V was trimmed by 2 bases and J by 8 bases, leaving 12 bases between them. Germline CDR1 and CDR2: SGHTA and FQGNSA. The length of the CDR3 is 14 residues. The CDR3: CASSLNVLGGELFF. CDR3 in DNA: TGTGCCAGCAGCTTAAACGTCCTGGGGGGGGAGCTGTTTTTT.

The chain uses TRBV28 and TRBJ1-5; 11 nucleotides line up with TRBD1. The CDR3 runs to 15 residues. V was clipped by 6 bases and J by 9 bases; unmatched bases: 10. The germline V gene has CDR1 MDHEN and CDR2 SYDVKM. CDR3 sequence (DNA): TGTGCCAGCAGGATGCCAGGGACAGGGGGTGGGCCCCAGCATTTT. Its protein product is CASRMPGTGGGPQHF. Combining the CDR3 with reference TRBV28 and TRBJ1-5 gives the whole variable domain DVKVTQSSRYLVKRTGEKVFLECVQDMDHENMFWYRQDPGLGLRLIYFSYDVKMKEKGDIPEGYSVSREKKERFSLILESASTNQTSMYLCASRMPGTGGGPQHFGDGTRLSIL.

The V call is TRBV7-6, the J call TRBJ2-7; 9 nucleotides agree with TRBD2. The CDR3 is 18 residues long. Germline CDR1 reads SGHVS; CDR2 reads FNYEAQ. With V trimmed by 4 bases and J by 2 bases, 15 bases remained unmatched. CDR3 protein: CASSWEKGGRAETYEQYV. CDR3 in DNA: TGTGCCAGCAGCTGGGAGAAAGGCGGGAGGGCCGAGACCTACGAGCAGTACGTC.

This chain links TRBV11-2 with TRBJ2-3; no clear D. CDR3 length equals 11 residues. Trimming shortened V by 7 bases and J by 0 bases, and 2 bases separated the two germline ends. Germline-derived CDR1 and CDR2 are SGHAT and FQNNGV. The CDR3 DNA follows: TGTGCCAGCAAGAGCACAGATACGCAGTATTTT. Its protein product is CASKSTDTQYF.

The sample holds many counts of this clonotype. CDR3 DNA: TGTGCCAGCACCAAACCCCCCTACAGGGTCTCCTACGAGCAGTACTTC. It encodes CASTKPPYRVSYEQYF. This chain uses TRBV28 with TRBJ2-7, with D maybe TRBD1 (6 bases). V was pared by 7 bases and J by 0 bases, with 19 bases between. The CDR3 extends over 16 amino acids. Germline assignment: CDR1 MDHEN and CDR2 SYDVKM.

J is TRBJ2-3 and V is TRBV20-1, with D perhaps TRBD1 (6 bases). The germline CDR1 and CDR2 sequences are DFQATT and SNEGSKA (reference sequence). V was trimmed by 3 bases and J by 7 bases, leaving 14 bases between them. There are 13 residues in the CDR3. The chain's CDR3 is CSASGGLVYTQYF. The CDR3 DNA is TGCAGTGCTAGTGGGGGCTTGGTTTATACGCAGTATTTT.

This chain joins TRBV6-8 and TRBJ2-2; TRBD2 agrees at 8 bases. The V gene's germline CDR1 is MNHGY and CDR2 SAAAGT. V trimming: 0 bases; J trimming: 4 bases; junction bases outside the gene matches: 4. The CDR3 extends over 16 amino acids. The CDR3 sequence is CASSYSSLAGTGELFF. The DNA of the CDR3 is TGTGCCAGCAGTTACTCGAGTCTAGCGGGCACCGGGGAGCTGTTTTTT.

This clonotype was detected a few times. The rearrangement joins TRBV18 to TRBJ2-7, with TRBD2 matching over 8 bases. Germline V gives CDR1 KGHSH, CDR2 LQKENI. The V segment lost 5 bases and the J segment 6 bases; nucleotides outside the gene matches: 6. CDR3 length: 13 amino acids. The CDR3 coding sequence is TGTGCCAGCTCAATCGCGGGGGGATCCGAGCAGTACGTC. This codes for CASSIAGGSEQYV.

The chain uses TRBV30 and TRBJ1-2; D gene uncertain. Trimming shortened V by 2 bases and J by 7 bases, and 8 bases separated the two germline ends. Germline-derived CDR1 and CDR2 are GTSNPN and SVGIG (reference sequence). CDR3 size: 11 residues. The CDR3 nucleotides are TGTGCCTGGAGTCCTCTGGGTGGCTACACCTTC. Its translation is CAWSPLGGYTF.

This clonotype was seen at least ten times. The rearrangement links TRBV7-6 to TRBJ2-5, with 11 bases aligning to TRBD2. The CDR3 sequence is 17 residues long. Looked up from germline, CDR1 is SGHVS and CDR2 is FNYEAQ. V was clipped by 4 bases and J by 9 bases; unmatched bases: 16. DNA for the CDR3: TGTGCCAGCAGCTCTCCCCGGGGTAGCGGGAGGGCCATGGCCCAGTACTTC. Protein: CASSSPRGSGRAMAQYF. Full variable domain (rest looked up from reference TRBV7-6 and TRBJ2-5): GAGVSQSPRYKVTKRGQDVALRCDPISGHVSLYWYRQALGQGPEFLTYFNYEAQQDKSGLPNDRFSAERPEGSISTLTIQRTEQRDSAMYRCASSSPRGSGRAMAQYFGPGTRLLVL.

The chain has TRBV29-1 and TRBJ2-3; the D is unclear. Between the trimmed V and J ends, which lost 7 bases and 6 bases, there was a span of 11 bases. This CDR3 has 11 residues. Germline V gene sequence: CDR1 SQVTM, CDR2 ANQGSEA. This CDR3 reads CSGRFVDTQYF. DNA for the CDR3: TGCAGCGGGCGCTTCGTTGATACGCAGTATTTT.

The V call is TRBV12-3 or TRBV12-4, the J call TRBJ2-6; TRBD2 is a possible D gene (5 bases). The CDR3 sequence is 14 residues long. V lost 7 bases and J 9 bases, leaving 16 bases between the germline ends. Here the CDR3 reads CASTFGGPDNVLTF. CDR3 coding DNA: TGTGCCAGCACCTTCGGAGGACCTGACAACGTCCTGACTTTC.

This clonotype showed up just a few times. The chain is built from TRBV7-9 and TRBJ2-7, with TRBD1 as a possible D gene (6 bases). Germline V CDR1 and CDR2: SEHNR, FQNEAQ (reference sequence). Trimming removed 1 base from V and 3 bases from J, with 19 bases in between. CDR3 length equals 17 residues. CDR3 in DNA: TGTGCCAGCAGCTTAGATTGGGACAACCAACGAGGCTACGAGCAGTACTTC. Its translation: CASSLDWDNQRGYEQYF.

This clonotype showed up just a few times. V is TRBV28 and J is TRBJ1-1, with D perhaps TRBD1 (6 bases). There are 14 residues in the CDR3. V lost 2 bases and J lost 3, with 10 bases in between. Germline CDR1 and CDR2: MDHEN and SYDVKM. CDR3 coding DNA: TGTGCCAGCAGTTTAAGCGCAGGGGACACTGAAGCTTTCTTT. It yields the protein CASSLSAGDTEAFF.

The chain is built from TRBV27 and TRBJ1-1; no firm D call. V lost 5 bases, J lost 2 bases, and 9 bases lay in between. Germline values: CDR1 MNHEY, CDR2 SMNVEV (reference sequence). The CDR3 is 13 residues long. CDR3 in amino acids: CASSTYANTEAFF. The CDR3 region has the DNA TGTGCCAGCAGTACCTATGCCAACACTGAAGCTTTCTTT.

This chain links TRBV6-2 or TRBV6-3 with TRBJ2-1; 10 nucleotides line up with TRBD2. The V segment lost 0 bases and the J segment 7 bases; nucleotides outside the gene matches: 6. Germline loops: CDR1 MNHEY, CDR2 SVGEGT. The CDR3 is made up of 16 amino acids. The CDR3 here is CASSYSWLAGANEQFF. The CDR3 bases are TGTGCCAGCAGTTACTCGTGGCTAGCGGGAGCAAATGAGCAGTTCTTC.

V and J are TRBV14 and TRBJ2-7, with 9 bases that match TRBD2. The V gene end was trimmed by 7 bases and the J gene end by 5 bases; junction bases not matched to a gene: 12. CDR3 length: 15 residues. The germline V gene encodes CDR1 SGHDN and CDR2 FVKESK. The CDR3 nucleotides read TGTGCCAGCACCGAAACGGGGACTAGCTTCAACGAGCAGTACGTC. Translated: CASTETGTSFNEQYV.

The genes are TRBV12-5 and TRBJ2-7, with D possibly matching TRBD2 (6 bases). CDR1 and CDR2 (germline): LGHNT, FRNRAP. The CDR3 contains 13 residues. The V gene lost 6 bases and the J gene lost 10 bases, with 19 bases spanning the gap. The CDR3 reads CASGHVAGGTQYV. CDR3 DNA: TGTGCTAGTGGACATGTCGCTGGGGGGACTCAGTACGTC.

This chain's CDR3 is CASSLQGASHYGYTF. The CDR3 region has the DNA TGTGCCAGCAGCTTGCAGGGGGCCTCGCACTATGGCTACACCTTC. The chain recombines TRBV7-2 with TRBJ1-2, with 8 bases that match TRBD1. Germline trimming cut 3 bases from V and 3 bases from J; bases unmatched to any gene: 6. The CDR3 has 15 amino acids. The germline CDR1 and CDR2 sequences are SGHTA and FQGNSA. The full variable domain, with the rest looked up from reference TRBV7-2 and TRBJ1-2, is GAGVSQSPSNKVTEKGKDVELRCDPISGHTALYWYRQSLGQGLEFLIYFQGNSAPDKSGLPSDRFSAERTGGSVSTLTIQRTQQEDSAVYLCASSLQGASHYGYTFGSGTRLTVV.

This clonotype showed up just a few times. This chain links TRBV12-3 or TRBV12-4 with TRBJ1-1; D gene unclear. The CDR3 is made up of 12 amino acids. The V end lost 2 bases, the J end lost 9 bases, and 10 bases lay between the germline ends. CDR3 in amino acids: CASSLRGVKAFF. CDR3 in DNA: TGTGCCAGCAGTTTACGTGGTGTGAAAGCTTTCTTT.

The CDR3 DNA reads TGCAGCGTTAACACTCCCGGGACAGGTTTTTCTATAACCGAAGCTTTCTTT. Amino acids: CSVNTPGTGFSITEAFF. This chain joins TRBV29-1 and TRBJ1-1; 8 bases fit TRBD1. V was pared by 5 bases and J by 8 bases, with 22 bases of the junction left unmatched. CDR3 length: 17 residues. The germline V gene encodes CDR1 SQVTM and CDR2 ANQGSEA.

The chain employs TRBV20-1 and TRBJ2-7; D call uncertain. This CDR3 contains 12 residues. Germline V gene sequence: CDR1 DFQATT, CDR2 SNEGSKA (reference sequence). V lost 6 bases and J lost 3, with 12 bases in between. The CDR3 coding sequence is TGCAGTGCCCCAGGCATGGGCTACGAGCAGTACTTC. It yields the protein CSAPGMGYEQYF.